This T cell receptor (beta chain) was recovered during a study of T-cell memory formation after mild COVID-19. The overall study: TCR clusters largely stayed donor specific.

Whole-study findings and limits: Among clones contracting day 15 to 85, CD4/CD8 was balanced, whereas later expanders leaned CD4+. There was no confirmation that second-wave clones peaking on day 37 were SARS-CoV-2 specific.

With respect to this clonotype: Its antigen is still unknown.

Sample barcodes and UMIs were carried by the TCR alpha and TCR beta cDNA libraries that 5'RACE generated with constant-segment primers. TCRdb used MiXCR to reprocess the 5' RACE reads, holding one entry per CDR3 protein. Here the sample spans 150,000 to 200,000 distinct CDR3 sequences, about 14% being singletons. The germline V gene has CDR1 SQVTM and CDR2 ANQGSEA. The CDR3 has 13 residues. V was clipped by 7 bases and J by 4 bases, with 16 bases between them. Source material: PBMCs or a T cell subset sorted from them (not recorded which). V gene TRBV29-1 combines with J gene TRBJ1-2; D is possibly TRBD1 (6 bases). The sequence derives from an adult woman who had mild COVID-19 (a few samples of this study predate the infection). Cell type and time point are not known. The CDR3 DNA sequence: TGCAGCGCCCAGGGCGGGGACACCTATGGCTACACCTTC. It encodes CSAQGGDTYGYTF.